Here is one TCR beta chain with its context. Antigen unknown. Peripheral blood samples of 9.5 to 10 milliliters were drawn from each donor. Extraction of total RNA produced a minimum of 5.5 micrograms from each sample. This sample was taken from a study of blood T cells in healthy people across ages. Study-level results: Significant beta diversity loss was already apparent by age roughly 38, declining roughly linearly.

Alongside a J-beta primer mix, a sample-barcoded 5' primer served in a second PCR lasting roughly 6 to 12 cycles. A template-switch adaptor containing 12 random nucleotides labeled each cDNA molecule. TCRdb ran MiXCR on the 5' RACE reads and lists one entry per CDR3 protein. Counted here are about 1.7 million distinct CDR3 sequences, about 28% occurring once; the ten biggest clones make up 7% to 9%. Germline loops: CDR1 SQVTM, CDR2 ANQGSEA. V shed 4 bases and J shed 6 bases, with 9 bases lying between them. The CDR3 covers 11 residues. The clonotype comes from a woman in her twenties or thirties in good health. The chain carries TRBV29-1 and TRBJ1-1; no reliable D call. Input material: blood. DNA for the CDR3: TGCAGCGTTGGGACGGTCCCTGAAGCTTTCTTT. This gives the protein CSVGTVPEAFF.